This TCR beta chain comes out of a study of cytomegalovirus exposure and HLA in healthy donors. This clone showed up many times. It was with 60 Vbeta and 13 Jbeta primers that the PCR ran. Profiling relied on immunoSEQ multiplex PCR, and the TCRdb table lists in-frame clones only, not all of them. The sample includes 150,000 to 200,000 clones, 79% of them seen just once. In germline, CDR1 is MRHNA, CDR2 SNTAGT. V lost 2 bases and J 9 bases, leaving 20 bases between the germline ends. The CDR3 runs to 17 residues. Source material: PBMCs. The chain combines TRBV6-4 with TRBJ1-6, with no clear D. The TCR comes from a middle-aged woman in good health and CMV-seronegative. CDR3 in amino acids: CASSDPESAGHRSPLHF. The CDR3 region has the DNA TGTGCCAGCAGTGACCCCGAATCGGCAGGCCACCGTTCACCCCTCCACTTT.